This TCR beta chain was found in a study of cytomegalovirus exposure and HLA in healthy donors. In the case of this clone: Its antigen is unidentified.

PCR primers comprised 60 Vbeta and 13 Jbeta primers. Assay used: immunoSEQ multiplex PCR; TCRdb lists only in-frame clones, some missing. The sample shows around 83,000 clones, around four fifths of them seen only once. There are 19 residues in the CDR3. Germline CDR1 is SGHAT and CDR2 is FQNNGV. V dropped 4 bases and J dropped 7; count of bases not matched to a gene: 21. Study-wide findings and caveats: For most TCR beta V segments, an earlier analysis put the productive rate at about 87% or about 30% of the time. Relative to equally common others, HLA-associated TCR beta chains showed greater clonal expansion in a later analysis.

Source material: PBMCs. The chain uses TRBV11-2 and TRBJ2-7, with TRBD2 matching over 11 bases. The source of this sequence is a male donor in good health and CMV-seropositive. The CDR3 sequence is CASSSLGQRILAGAREQYF. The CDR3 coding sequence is TGTGCCAGCAGCTCTTTGGGACAGAGGATACTAGCGGGAGCGAGGGAGCAGTACTTC.